This entry describes one T cell receptor (beta chain). Its antigen target is currently unknown. No base-level quality is on record; no much larger clone is a single base apart. The collaborating institutions used their own protocols to collect whole blood in K2EDTA tubes. For TCRbeta analysis, collaborators shipped samples in one of three forms: frozen whole blood, isolated PBMCs, or DNA extracted from either of those sample types. TCRbeta CDR3 regions were amplified from genomic DNA using the immunoSEQ Assay, a bias-controlled multiplex PCR. Regarding the original processing steps: The number of nucleated cells in each sample was estimated by amplification of reference gene primers within the assay. Sequence reads were collapsed and filtered to measure the absolute abundance of every unique TCRbeta CDR3 rearrangement. For each sample, productive Simpson clonality was calculated as the square root of Simpson's diversity index over productive rearrangements. TCRdb retrieved this table from immuneACCESS and kept in-frame rearrangements only. Not all clones are present; in checked studies, unresolved V genes account for under half, and no reason is known for the remainder. V and J calls and clone size are given by that table; D and trimming were obtained from the DNA. In all, the sample holds some 210,000 clones, and approximately 84% of those were seen once. The ten largest clonotypes hold 4% to 6% of the sample.

These data are taken from a study of blood T cell repertoires in COVID-19 (dated by TCRdb to the early 2020s). Broadly, across the study: Collaborator samples came from the United States, Italy and Spain and covered acute and convalescent phases of COVID-19. The material from the prospective study consisted of cDNA or gDNA derived from T cells, B-cell-depleted T cells, or PBMCs. Subjects who had been exposed to COVID-19, were actively infected with it, or had recovered from it provided the deeply sampled blood TCRbeta repertoires that made up the dataset. A freely available public database, intended as a resource for researchers studying the immune response to SARS-CoV-2, is where the repertoires were released. The samples were drawn from the first 160 participants of the ongoing ImmuneRACE study and from 950 to 1,500 subjects provided by 6 global collaborators. The sample metadata nearly always contained a de-identified subject ID, COVID-19 status, age in years and sex. Where HLA class I and class II types were available, the types were taken from metadata supplied by the sample provider, not from assay-based typing. General study outcomes and caveats: How much clinical and demographic metadata was included differed by source and by participant, and the metadata was provided uncurated.

The germline V end is reduced by 4 bases and the J end by 8 bases; junction bases left unmatched: 0. Counted from cysteine to phenylalanine, this CDR3 has 10 amino acids. Just the 30-base CDR3 DNA is kept, in frame starting at base 1. Reading the germline V gene (reference sequence) gives CDR1 DFQATT and CDR2 SNEGSKA. The receptor chain draws on TRBV20-1 and TRBJ2-3; the central 7 bases match TRBD1. The receptor comes from a woman between 65 and 79 years old with active or convalescent COVID-19. Sequencing used peripheral blood. The bases read TGCAGTGCTAAGGGGGCTACGCAGTATTTT. The encoded protein is CSAKGATQYF.